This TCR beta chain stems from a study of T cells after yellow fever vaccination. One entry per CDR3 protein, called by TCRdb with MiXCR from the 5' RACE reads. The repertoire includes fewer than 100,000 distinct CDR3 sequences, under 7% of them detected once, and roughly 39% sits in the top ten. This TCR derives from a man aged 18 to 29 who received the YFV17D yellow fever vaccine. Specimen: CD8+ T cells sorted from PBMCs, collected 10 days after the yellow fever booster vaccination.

The DNA for the CDR3 is TGCAGTGCTAGCCCGGGGGGACCTAACAATGAGCAGTTCTTC. Protein sequence: CSASPGGPNNEQFF. The chain joins TRBV20-1 to TRBJ2-1, with 7 bases identical to TRBD2. The ends lost 3 bases at V and 5 bases at J; junction bases unmatched: 7. Per the germline V gene, CDR1 is DFQATT and CDR2 is SNEGSKA (reference sequence). CDR3 length equals 14 residues.